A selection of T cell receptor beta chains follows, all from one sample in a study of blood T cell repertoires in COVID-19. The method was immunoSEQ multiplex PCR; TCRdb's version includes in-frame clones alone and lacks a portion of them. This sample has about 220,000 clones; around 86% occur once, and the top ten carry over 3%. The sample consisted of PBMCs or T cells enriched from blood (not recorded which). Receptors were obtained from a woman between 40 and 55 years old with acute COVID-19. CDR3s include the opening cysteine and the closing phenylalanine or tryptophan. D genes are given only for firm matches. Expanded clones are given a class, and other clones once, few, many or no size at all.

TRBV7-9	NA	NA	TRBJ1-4	TGTGCCAGCAGCTCCCAGGGTGGGGCAACTAATGAAAAACTGTTTTTT	CASSSQGGATNEKLFF
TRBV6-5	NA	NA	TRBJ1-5	TGTGCCAGCGACAGTCGTAGCAATCAGCCCCAGCATTTT	CASDSRSNQPQHF
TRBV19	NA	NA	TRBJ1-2	TGTGCCAGTAGTATAAGCGGCACCGCTAACTATGGCTACACCTTC	CASSISGTANYGYTF
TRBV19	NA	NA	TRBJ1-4	TGTGCCAGTAGTGCCGGACAGAATGAAAAACTGTTTTTT	CASSAGQNEKLFF
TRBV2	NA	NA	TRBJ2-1	TGTGCCACCTCTCTGGAGAATGAGCAGTTCTTC	CATSLENEQFF
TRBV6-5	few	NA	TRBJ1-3	TGTGCCAGCAGAGCTGGCTCTGGAAACACCATATATTTT	CASRAGSGNTIYF
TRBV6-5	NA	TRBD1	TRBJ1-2	TGTGCCAGCAGCCGACCGGGACAGGGGGCGATCGGCTACACCTTC	CASSRPGQGAIGYTF
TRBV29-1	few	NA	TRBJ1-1	TGCAGCGTCGAGGAGGTCCGAGCTTTCTTT	CSVEEVRAFF
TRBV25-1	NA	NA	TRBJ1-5	TGTGCCAGCAGCAACATCGATCAGCCCCAGCATTTT	CASSNIDQPQHF
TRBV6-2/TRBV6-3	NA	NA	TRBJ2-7	TGTGCCAGCAGTTACCAACCAGGGTCCGAGCAGTACTTC	CASSYQPGSEQYF
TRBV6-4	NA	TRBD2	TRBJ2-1	TGTGCCAGCAGTCTGACTAGCGGCCTTCCCTATAATGAGCAGTTCTTC	CASSLTSGLPYNEQFF
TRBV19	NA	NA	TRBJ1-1	TGTGCCAGTAGTATTCAGGCGGGCACTGAAGCTTTCTTT	CASSIQAGTEAFF
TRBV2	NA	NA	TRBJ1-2	TGTGCCAGCTCTTTTAGGCTAGCTGGCTACACCTTC	CASSFRLAGYTF
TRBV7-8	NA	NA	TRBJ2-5	TGTGCCAGCAGCTTCGGGGTTCTACAAGAGACCCAGTACTTC	CASSFGVLQETQYF
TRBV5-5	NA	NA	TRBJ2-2	TGTGCCAGCAGCTCCCCAGGGCCCGGGGAGCTGTTTTTT	CASSSPGPGELFF
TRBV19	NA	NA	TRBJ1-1	TGTGCCAGTAGTTTACAGGGAGCGGACACTGAAGCTTTCTTT	CASSLQGADTEAFF